The rows below give T cell receptor beta chains drawn from one sample of a study of CD8 T cells in ankylosing spondylitis. MiXCR, run by TCRdb on the 5' RACE reads, gives a single entry per CDR3 protein. The data hold 250,000 or so distinct CDR3 sequences, with about 20% observed a single time. The specimen was blood, either unsorted or a sorted T cell fraction (not recorded which). All receptors derive from a male donor with ankylosing spondylitis or in good health (not recorded which). The CDR3 runs from the conserved cysteine through the conserved F or W. The order of the fields is clone size, J gene, V gene, D gene, CDR3 DNA, CDR3 protein. A D gene is named only where the DNA matches it firmly. For some rows the clone size is stated as once, few or many, or as a class when expanded; others skip it.

>few|TRBJ2-1|TRBV20-1|TRBD2
TGCAGTGCTAGAGATCAACTAGCGGCCTACAATGAGCAGTTCTTC
CSARDQLAAYNEQFF
>NA|TRBJ2-1|TRBV5-1|NA
TGCGCCAGCAGAGTTCTAGAAAATGAGCAGTTCTTC
CASRVLENEQFF
>NA|TRBJ2-5|TRBV4-1|NA
TGCGCCAGCAGCCAAGAGGGAGGAGTGGAGACCCAGTACTTC
CASSQEGGVETQYF
>NA|TRBJ1-4|TRBV5-1|NA
TGCGCCAGCAGCTTGGAAGGGAGTGAAAAACTGTTTTTT
CASSLEGSEKLFF
>few|TRBJ1-4|TRBV7-6|NA
TGTGCCAGCAGCTTAGAGTTGGGAGGGAATGAAAAACTGTTTTTT
CASSLELGGNEKLFF
>NA|TRBJ2-3|TRBV29-1|NA
TGCAGCGTTGACCCTACTAGTCATTTTGTCGATACGCAGTATTTT
CSVDPTSHFVDTQYF
>few|TRBJ1-6|TRBV12-3/TRBV12-4|NA
TGTGCCAGCAGCACAGGGTTGGCACCCCTCCACTTT
CASSTGLAPLHF
>many|TRBJ2-1|TRBV20-1|TRBD2
TGCAGTGCTAGATTGGCTAGCGGGAGAACCTACAATGAGCAGTTCTTC
CSARLASGRTYNEQFF
>NA|TRBJ1-1|TRBV20-1|NA
TGCAGTGCTAGTTTCGTGGTGACTGAAGCTTTCTTT
CSASFVVTEAFF
>NA|TRBJ2-1|TRBV12-3/TRBV12-4|NA
TGTGCCAGCAGTTTTGACTCTCTGACGGATGAGCAGTTCTTC
CASSFDSLTDEQFF
>NA|TRBJ2-5|TRBV5-1|NA
TGCGCCAGCAGCTTAGGCACGGTCCAAGAGACCCAGTACTTC
CASSLGTVQETQYF
>NA|TRBJ2-7|TRBV4-1|NA
TGCGCCAGCAGCCATACGGGGAGCTCCTACGAGCAGTACTTC
CASSHTGSSYEQYF
>NA|TRBJ2-7|TRBV4-2|NA
TGTGCCAGCAGCCAAGATCCTCGGGATTACGAGCAGTACTTC
CASSQDPRDYEQYF